The present T cell receptor (beta chain) was sequenced within a study of long-term antiretroviral therapy in people with HIV. The study's findings and limits: An increase in diversity followed ART, yet levels stayed below transplant donor controls.

An immunoSEQ assay, version v3.0, was performed at survey level. Profiled with immunoSEQ multiplex PCR; TCRdb holds only in-frame clones, not every one. The sample contains around 29,000 clones, approximately 95% of which appear only once. Regarding this clone: Its specificity is not known.

Trimming cost V 9 bases and J 9 bases, with 17 bases left between them. The length of the CDR3 is 13 residues. Germline V gene data show CDR1 as LNHNV and CDR2 as YYDKDF (reference sequence). Sequencing was performed on unsorted PBMCs, taken 5.3 years after starting antiretroviral therapy. This TCR came from a man in his thirties or forties with HIV. This chain uses TRBV15 with TRBJ1-4; D gene ambiguous. CDR3 in DNA: TGTGCCACAGCGACGGCGGAAAAGAAAAAACTGTTTTTT. It encodes CATATAEKKKLFF.